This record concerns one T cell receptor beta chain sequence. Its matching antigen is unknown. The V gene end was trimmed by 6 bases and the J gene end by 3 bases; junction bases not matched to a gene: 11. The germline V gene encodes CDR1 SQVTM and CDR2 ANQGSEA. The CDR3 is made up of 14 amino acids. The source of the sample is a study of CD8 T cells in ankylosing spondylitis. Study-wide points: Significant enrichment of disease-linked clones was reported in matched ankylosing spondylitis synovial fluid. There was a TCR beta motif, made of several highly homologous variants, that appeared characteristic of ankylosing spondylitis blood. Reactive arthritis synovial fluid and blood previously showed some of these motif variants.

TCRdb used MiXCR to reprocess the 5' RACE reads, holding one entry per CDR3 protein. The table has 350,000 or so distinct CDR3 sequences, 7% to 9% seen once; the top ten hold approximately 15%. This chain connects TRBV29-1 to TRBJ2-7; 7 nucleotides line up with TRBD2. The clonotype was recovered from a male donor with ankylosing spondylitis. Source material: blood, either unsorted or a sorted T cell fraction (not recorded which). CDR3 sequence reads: CSVEGTGGFYEQYF. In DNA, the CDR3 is TGCAGCGTGGAGGGGACGGGAGGATTCTACGAGCAGTACTTC.